The next 10 T cell receptor beta chains were all read from a single sample in a study of T cells after yellow fever vaccination (dated by TCRdb to about 2019). Receptors were amplified or captured by 5' RACE. Sequencing instrument: Illumina HiSeq 2500. The public sequencing data were trimmed at Q25 with fastp and processed into clonotypes with MiXCR by TCRdb, which kept only in-frame beta chains. Rows with a matching CDR3 protein are joined into one entry that keeps the most common DNA and genes. The table for this sample lists under 600,000 distinct CDR3 sequences; around a fifth of them were counted only once. About 16% of the sample lies in the top ten. The treatment or condition label here, explained by the study, means: live attenuated yellow fever vaccine strain. Sequences were derived from PBMCs, sampled less than 25 days after the first yellow fever vaccination. These receptors were taken from a young man who received the YFV17D yellow fever vaccine.

The rearrangement links TRBV6-2 or TRBV6-3 to TRBJ2-7; TRBD1 matches 7 bases. V was clipped by 6 bases and J by 8 bases; unmatched bases: 13. This CDR3 is built from 14 residues. Per germline, CDR1 MNHEY and CDR2 SVGEGT. CDR3 sequence reads: CASREQGPAFKQYF. The CDR3 nucleotides read TGTGCCAGCAGAGAACAGGGGCCGGCTTTCAAGCAGTACTTC.

The V call is TRBV7-6, the J call TRBJ2-6; 9 bases line up with TRBD1. V lost 5 bases, J lost 2 bases, and 7 bases stayed unmatched. The germline CDR1 and CDR2 sequences are SGHVS and FNYEAQ. This CDR3 comprises 17 residues. The CDR3 sequence is CASSRDRVPTGANVLTF. The DNA for the CDR3 is TGTGCCAGCAGCAGGGACAGGGTCCCCACTGGGGCCAACGTCCTGACTTTC. Full variable domain (outside the CDR3, taken from reference TRBV7-6 and TRBJ2-6): GAGVSQSPRYKVTKRGQDVALRCDPISGHVSLYWYRQALGQGPEFLTYFNYEAQQDKSGLPNDRFSAERPEGSISTLTIQRTEQRDSAMYRCASSRDRVPTGANVLTFGAGSRLTVL.

The V and J genes are TRBV20-1 and TRBJ1-2; TRBD1 might be the D (5 bases). Germline V CDR1 and CDR2: DFQATT, SNEGSKA (reference sequence). The V end lost 7 bases, the J end lost 8 bases, and 17 bases lay between the germline ends. CDR3 length: 12 residues. The CDR3 loop is CSGWGPVVGYTF. Here the CDR3 DNA reads TGCAGTGGATGGGGACCCGTCGTGGGCTACACCTTC.

The chain links TRBV7-2 to TRBJ1-5, with 8 bases matching TRBD1. J gave up 0 bases and V 5 bases, and 6 bases lay outside the gene matches. This CDR3 has 16 amino acids. Germline assignment: CDR1 SGHTA and CDR2 FQGNSA. Written as DNA, the CDR3 is TGTGCCAGCAGCACCCAGGGGGCGGGTAGCAATCAGCCCCAGCATTTT. As protein: CASSTQGAGSNQPQHF.

The chain uses TRBV3-1 and TRBJ1-2; D call uncertain. Germline-derived CDR1 and CDR2 are LGHDT and YNNKEL (reference sequence). The V end was cut by 4 bases, the J end by 4 bases, with 16 bases between. The length of the CDR3 is 15 residues. CDR3: CASSLGGLNSYGYTF. The CDR3 nucleotides read TGTGCCAGCAGCCTAGGCGGACTGAATAGCTATGGCTACACCTTC.

The sample holds a few counts of this clonotype. The chain is built from TRBV6-1 and TRBJ2-1; D possibly uses TRBD1 or TRBD2 (6 bases each). Trimming left V 8 bases short and J 3 bases short, with 14 bases between. The CDR3 length is 14 residues. Germline loops: CDR1 MNHNS, CDR2 SASEGT. The CDR3 protein is CASGAGQDYNEQFF. CDR3 nucleotides: TGTGCCAGCGGGGCGGGACAAGACTACAATGAGCAGTTCTTC.

V usage is TRBV18 and J usage is TRBJ1-2; TRBD1 might be the D (5 bases). CDR3 size: 15 residues. The V gene lost 2 bases and the J gene lost 8 bases, with 18 bases spanning the gap. Looked up from germline, CDR1 is KGHSH and CDR2 is LQKENI. The CDR3 loop reads CASSPGGGLTEGYTF. For the CDR3, the DNA is TGTGCCAGCTCACCAGGCGGGGGTCTTACGGAAGGCTACACCTTC.

The rearrangement links TRBV5-1 to TRBJ1-1; D gene unclear. Germline loops: CDR1 SGHRS, CDR2 YFSETQ. The CDR3 contains 12 residues. V lost 6 bases and J lost 7, with 13 bases in between. The CDR3, as DNA: TGCGCCAGCAAGTGGGCGGGCGGTGAAGCTTTCTTT. Encoded protein: CASKWAGGEAFF.

V usage is TRBV30 and J usage is TRBJ2-6; D perhaps matches TRBD2 (6 bases). With 7 bases removed from V and 0 bases from J, the gap between germline ends came to 10 bases. Germline CDR1 reads GTSNPN; CDR2 reads SVGIG (reference sequence). The CDR3 sequence is 14 residues long. The CDR3 region is CAFAGTSGANVLTF. CDR3 DNA sequence: TGTGCCTTTGCGGGAACCTCTGGGGCCAACGTCCTGACTTTC.

The rearrangement uses TRBV4-1 and TRBJ2-3; 11 bases are a match to TRBD2. Trimming removed 6 bases from V and 7 bases from J; junction bases left unmatched: 12. CDR1 MGHRA and CDR2 YSYEKL come from the germline V gene. The CDR3 totals 16 residues. This CDR3 reads CASRTFSGGAPYTQYF. CDR3 coding DNA: TGCGCCAGCAGAACTTTTAGCGGGGGGGCGCCATATACGCAGTATTTT.